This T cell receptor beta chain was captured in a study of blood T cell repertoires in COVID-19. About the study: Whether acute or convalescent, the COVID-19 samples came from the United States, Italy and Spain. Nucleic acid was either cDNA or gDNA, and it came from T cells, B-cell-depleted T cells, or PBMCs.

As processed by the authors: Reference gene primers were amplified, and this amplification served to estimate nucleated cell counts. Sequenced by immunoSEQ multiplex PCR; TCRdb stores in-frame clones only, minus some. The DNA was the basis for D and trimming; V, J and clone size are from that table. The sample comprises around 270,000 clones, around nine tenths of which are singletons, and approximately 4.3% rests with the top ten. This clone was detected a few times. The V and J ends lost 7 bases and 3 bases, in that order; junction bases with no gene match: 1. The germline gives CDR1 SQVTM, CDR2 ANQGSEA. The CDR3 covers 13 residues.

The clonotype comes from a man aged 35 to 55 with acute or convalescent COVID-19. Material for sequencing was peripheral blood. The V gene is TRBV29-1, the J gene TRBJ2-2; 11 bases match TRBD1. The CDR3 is CSAGQGDTGELFF. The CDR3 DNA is TGCAGCGCGGGACAGGGGGACACCGGGGAGCTGTTTTTT.